Below, 15 T cell receptor beta chains from the same sample are listed, as sequenced in a study of beta chain features in type 1 diabetes. The study's findings and limits: Shortening that was moderate but significant affected the TCRB CDR3s of Type 1 diabetes patients in all four CD4+ subsets.

Expressed TCRB transcripts were sequenced because the isolated RNA had all been reverse transcribed beforehand. Assay: immunoSEQ multiplex PCR; the TCRdb copy retains only in-frame clones and omits some. The sample contains around 360,000 clones, around an eighth of which appear only once. Antigen specificity for these receptors is unknown. Sequencing was performed on naive CD4+ T cells from blood. These receptor sequences come from a woman younger than 35 with type 1 diabetes.

The J gene is TRBJ2-5, the V gene TRBV29-1; TRBD2 agrees at 13 bases. The CDR3 extends over 13 amino acids. Germline CDR1 is SQVTM and CDR2 is ANQGSEA. Germline trimming cut 6 bases from V and 3 bases from J; bases unmatched to any gene: 1. The CDR3 reads CSVGTSGEETQYF. The CDR3 bases are TGCAGCGTGGGGACTAGCGGGGAAGAGACCCAGTACTTC.

This clone was found a few times. The DNA of the CDR3 is TGTGCCAGCAGTTCTCCCGGGACAGGGGGCGCGGACTATGGCTACACCTTC. Protein: CASSSPGTGGADYGYTF. V usage is TRBV28 and J usage is TRBJ1-2; 12 bases map to TRBD1. This CDR3 comprises 17 residues. The V gene end was trimmed by 4 bases and the J gene end by 3 bases; junction bases not matched to a gene: 9. Per germline, CDR1 MDHEN and CDR2 SYDVKM.

This clone was recorded a few times. This chain joins TRBV29-1 and TRBJ1-5; 7 nucleotides align to TRBD1. The CDR3 length is 15 residues. Germline lookup yields CDR1 SQVTM and CDR2 ANQGSEA. V shed 4 bases and J 1 base; nucleotides not matched to a gene: 7. In nucleotides, the CDR3 is TGCAGCGTTGGCCCTACGACAGGGAGCAATCAGCCCCAGCATTTT. Translating gives CSVGPTTGSNQPQHF. Variable domain in full (rest from reference TRBV29-1 and TRBJ1-5): SAVISQKPSRDICQRGTSLTIQCQVDSQVTMMFWYRQQPGQSLTLIATANQGSEATYESGFVIDKFPISRPNLTFSTLTVSNMSPEDSSIYLCSVGPTTGSNQPQHFGDGTRLSIL.

The chain is built from TRBV9 and TRBJ1-2; TRBD1 matches 8 bases. Per germline, CDR1 SGDLS and CDR2 YYNGEE. Trimming cost V 4 bases and J 5 bases; bases outside gene matches: 10. This CDR3 comprises 15 residues. The CDR3 DNA is TGTGCCAGCAGCCCCCATCAGGGGGCAGATTATGGCTACACCTTC. Translated, it gives CASSPHQGADYGYTF.

The rearrangement joins TRBV6-5 to TRBJ1-1; 8 bases match TRBD1. CDR1 is MNHEY, CDR2 SVGAGI, per germline. This CDR3 contains 13 residues. After removal of 4 bases from V and 6 bases from J, the junction contained 4 bases not matched to a gene. CDR3 bases: TGTGCCAGCAGTTCCTACAGGGGGTCTGAAGCTTTCTTT. Its protein is CASSSYRGSEAFF.

The chain carries TRBV6-1 and TRBJ2-7; D gene ambiguous. CDR3 length: 12 amino acids. The germline V gene encodes CDR1 MNHNS and CDR2 SASEGT. V was cut by 2 bases and J by 1 base, with 3 bases left in between. In DNA form, the CDR3 reads TGTGCCAGCAGTGAACTTTCCTACGAGCAGTACTTC. Translated, it gives CASSELSYEQYF.

V is TRBV5-1 and J is TRBJ2-7; no definite D call. Germline V lookup: CDR1 SGHRS, CDR2 YFSETQ. This CDR3 has 13 residues. V gave up 2 bases and J gave up 1 base, with 7 bases separating them. CDR3 coding DNA: TGCGCCAGCAGCTTAGAGGTTTCCTACGAGCAGTACTTC. Translation gives CASSLEVSYEQYF.

V is TRBV28 and J is TRBJ2-7; 8 positions agree with TRBD1. Germline V lookup: CDR1 MDHEN, CDR2 SYDVKM. The CDR3 totals 15 residues. J was trimmed by 6 bases and V by 5 bases; bases with no gene match: 12. The CDR3 sequence: CASSLPLGTGREQYF. In DNA form, the CDR3 reads TGTGCCAGCAGTCTCCCCTTAGGGACAGGTCGCGAGCAGTACTTC.

This chain joins TRBV5-6 and TRBJ1-6, with a possible D match to TRBD1 (6 bases). The CDR3 is 15 amino acids. Germline loops: CDR1 SGHDT, CDR2 YYEEEE. Trimming removed 5 bases from V and 6 bases from J, with 15 bases in between. CDR3 region: CASRPPGHPNSPLHF. Here the CDR3 DNA reads TGTGCCAGCAGGCCTCCGGGACACCCTAATTCACCCCTCCACTTT.

J is TRBJ2-4 and V is TRBV11-2; TRBD2 aligns across 9 bases. After removal of 5 bases from V and 8 bases from J, the junction contained 10 bases not matched to a gene. The CDR3 has 15 amino acids. Germline lookup yields CDR1 SGHAT and CDR2 FQNNGV. Written as DNA, the CDR3 is TGTGCCAGCAGCGTGGGGCGGGGGGGTATGGACATTCAGTACTTC. This gives the protein CASSVGRGGMDIQYF.

The chain uses TRBV4-3 and TRBJ1-2, with D unresolved. Germline V gene data show CDR1 as LGHNA and CDR2 as YSLEER. V was clipped by 0 bases and J by 8 bases, with 10 bases between them. The CDR3 is 13 residues long. CDR3 in amino acids: CASSQDRAGGYTF. CDR3 nucleotide sequence: TGCGCCAGCAGCCAAGATCGGGCGGGAGGCTACACCTTC.

The genes are TRBV7-2 and TRBJ2-3; maybe TRBD1 (6 bases). Germline CDR1 is SGHTA and CDR2 is FQGNSA. Trimming stripped 4 bases from V and 2 bases from J, with 16 bases between. The CDR3 covers 16 residues. CDR3 residues: CASSSWGPGNTDTQYF. CDR3 in DNA: TGTGCCAGCAGCTCTTGGGGGCCGGGGAACACAGATACGCAGTATTTT.

This sequence joins TRBV28 and TRBJ2-7; maybe TRBD2 (5 bases). Looked up from germline, CDR1 is MDHEN and CDR2 is SYDVKM. This CDR3 is built from 14 residues. Trimming removed 7 bases from V and 2 bases from J, with 15 bases in between. Written as DNA, the CDR3 is TGTGCCAGCACTCTGAATGGAGGTGCCTACGAGCAGTACTTC. It yields the protein CASTLNGGAYEQYF.

This clone has just a few counts. The rearrangement uses TRBV4-3 and TRBJ2-7; TRBD1 agrees at 7 bases. The CDR3 is 17 amino acids. Looked up from germline, CDR1 is LGHNA and CDR2 is YSLEER. V lost 0 bases and J lost 4; bases outside the gene matches: 12. The CDR3 DNA is TGCGCCAGCAGCCAAGATATGAGAGACAGGGTTTCTTACGAGCAGTACTTC. Translated, it gives CASSQDMRDRVSYEQYF.

The gene calls are TRBV2 and TRBJ2-5; 10 bases map to TRBD1. Trimming removed 5 bases from V and 2 bases from J; junction bases left unmatched: 5. Germline V gives CDR1 SNHLY, CDR2 FYNNEI. This CDR3 is built from 15 residues. The CDR3 bases are TGTGCCAGCAGTAGACAGGGGGCTTTTCAAGAGACCCAGTACTTC. This translates into CASSRQGAFQETQYF.